This TCR beta chain appears in the sequencing data of a study of blood T cell repertoires in COVID-19. Overall study context: Researchers got acute and convalescent COVID-19 samples from the United States, Italy and Spain.

The participants were between roughly 18 and 90 years old and came from under 25 US areas. Participants' reported clinical history set cohort assignment. TCRdb's copy holds only in-frame clones and misses some; the assay was immunoSEQ multiplex PCR. The table lists approximately 230,000 clones, just over 85% of them singletons. This CDR3 is 15 amino acids long. Germline V gene data show CDR1 as ENHRY and CDR2 as SYGVKD. The trim removed 2 bases at V and 3 bases at J, leaving 0 bases unmatched. The gene calls are TRBV10-3 and TRBJ2-2, with 10 bases that match TRBD2. The sequenced material came from PBMCs or T cells enriched from blood (not recorded which). This TCR came from a man between 18 and 29 years old who had recovered from COVID-19. This CDR3 is CAISEGTSDTGELFF. DNA of the CDR3: TGTGCCATCAGTGAGGGGACTAGCGACACCGGGGAGCTGTTTTTT.